The 22 T cell receptor beta chains below were found in one sample sequenced in a study of Siglec-9 on CD8 T cells in melanoma. Assay: immunoSEQ multiplex PCR; the TCRdb copy retains only in-frame clones and omits some. The sample comprises 36,000 or so clones, 80% to 85% of which are singletons, and under 2% rests with the top ten. The sequencing input was Siglec-9- CD8+ T cells sorted from blood. The origin of the receptors is a human donor in good health.

The chain carries TRBV11-2 and TRBJ2-7; 12 bases align to TRBD2. The CDR3 runs 15 residues. Germline lookup yields CDR1 SGHAT and CDR2 FQNNGV. The V segment lost 5 bases and the J segment 5 bases; nucleotides outside the gene matches: 7. The CDR3 is CASSPRLAGAHEQYF. As DNA, the CDR3 is TGTGCCAGCAGCCCTCGACTAGCGGGGGCCCACGAGCAGTACTTC.

V usage is TRBV6-6 and J usage is TRBJ1-3; 7 bases line up with TRBD1. Per germline, CDR1 MNHNY and CDR2 SVGAGI (reference sequence). The CDR3 is made up of 16 amino acids. V dropped 5 bases and J dropped 0; count of bases not matched to a gene: 7. CDR3 loop: CASSTPGGDSGNTIYF. CDR3 nucleotides: TGTGCCAGCAGTACCCCAGGGGGGGACTCTGGAAACACCATATATTTT.

The J gene is TRBJ1-2, the V gene TRBV19; 10 bases match TRBD1. CDR1 and CDR2 (germline): LNHDA, SQIVND (reference sequence). The CDR3 is 13 residues long. V trimming: 7 bases; J trimming: 3 bases; junction bases outside the gene matches: 2. As DNA, the CDR3 is TGTGCCAGTAAGGACAGGGGGTACTATGGCTACACCTTC. This sequence encodes CASKDRGYYGYTF.

The V gene is TRBV5-1, the J gene TRBJ1-1, with D maybe TRBD1 (5 bases). CDR1 SGHRS and CDR2 YFSETQ come from the germline V gene. The CDR3 contains 11 residues. Trimming left V 5 bases short and J 10 bases short, with 12 bases between. The CDR3 reads CASSFGGGAFF. The CDR3 DNA reads TGCGCCAGCAGTTTCGGCGGGGGAGCTTTCTTT.

The CDR3 region has the DNA TGTGCCAGCAGTCGGGACGCAAGATACAATGAGCAGTTCTTC. Translating it yields CASSRDARYNEQFF. The chain combines TRBV27 with TRBJ2-1; either TRBD1 or TRBD2 may supply D (5 bases each). Germline CDR1 and CDR2: MNHEY and SMNVEV (reference sequence). V shed 5 bases and J shed 4 bases, with 12 bases lying between them. The CDR3 has 14 amino acids.

This chain links TRBV27 with TRBJ2-1, with D perhaps TRBD2 (6 bases). CDR1 and CDR2 (germline): MNHEY, SMNVEV (reference sequence). This CDR3 region has 16 residues. V was shortened by 10 bases and J by 0 bases, with 19 bases between the two germline ends. The CDR3 protein is CATAAAGESSYNEQFF. The DNA for the CDR3 is TGTGCCACCGCGGCAGCGGGCGAGAGCTCCTACAATGAGCAGTTCTTC.

V and J are TRBV7-3 and TRBJ2-7; 9 nucleotides match TRBD1. Germline CDR1 is SGHTA and CDR2 is FQGTGA. V was clipped by 5 bases and J by 3 bases; unmatched bases: 8. This CDR3 is 15 amino acids long. This chain's CDR3 is CASSLSGTGLYEQYF. CDR3 DNA: TGTGCCAGCAGCCTCAGCGGGACAGGGCTCTACGAGCAGTACTTC.

The chain is built from TRBV19 and TRBJ1-3; D unclear. Trimming took off 5 bases at V and 0 bases at J, with 11 bases between the two ends. The CDR3 totals 15 residues. CDR1 is LNHDA, CDR2 SQIVND, per germline (reference sequence). This CDR3 reads CASSPNPVSGNTIYF. The CDR3 DNA follows: TGTGCCAGTAGTCCCAACCCGGTCTCTGGAAACACCATATATTTT.

This clone occurred once. The chain is built from TRBV6-5 and TRBJ2-7; the match to TRBD1 covers 8 bases. This CDR3 has 14 amino acids. Germline assignment: CDR1 MNHEY and CDR2 SVGAGI. The J segment lost 2 bases and the V segment lost 2 bases, leaving 2 bases of the junction unmatched. The CDR3 DNA reads as TGTGCCAGCAGTTACGGACAGGGACCCTACGAGCAGTACTTC. Protein sequence: CASSYGQGPYEQYF.

This clone has just a few counts. J is TRBJ1-1 and V is TRBV18; 10 bases match TRBD1. CDR3 length equals 13 residues. The V gene's germline CDR1 is KGHSH and CDR2 LQKENI. With V trimmed by 4 bases and J by 7 bases, 3 bases remained unmatched. Here the CDR3 reads CASSRTGGSEAFF. The DNA for the CDR3 is TGTGCCAGCTCACGGACAGGGGGAAGTGAAGCTTTCTTT.

The chain has TRBV5-6 and TRBJ2-1, with 10 bases identical to TRBD2. This CDR3 contains 16 residues. V trimming: 3 bases; J trimming: 3 bases; junction bases outside the gene matches: 6. Germline V lookup: CDR1 SGHDT, CDR2 YYEEEE. CDR3 sequence: CASSSELAGFYNEQFF. As DNA, the CDR3 is TGTGCCAGCAGCTCTGAACTAGCGGGGTTCTACAATGAGCAGTTCTTC.

The J gene is TRBJ1-5, the V gene TRBV5-6; D is possibly TRBD1 (6 bases). The germline V gene has CDR1 SGHDT and CDR2 YYEEEE. There are 15 residues in the CDR3. V lost 5 bases and J 2 bases, leaving 14 bases between the germline ends. CDR3 nucleotide sequence: TGTGCCAGCAGGTCCAGGGGCTCGGGCAATCAGCCCCAGCATTTT. It translates to CASRSRGSGNQPQHF.

The rearrangement joins TRBV7-9 to TRBJ2-6, with D perhaps TRBD1 (5 bases). V lost 7 bases, J lost 0 bases, and 10 bases lay in between. CDR3 length: 15 residues. CDR1 SEHNR and CDR2 FQNEAQ come from the germline V gene (reference sequence). CDR3: CASKFGASGANVLTF. CDR3 coding DNA: TGTGCCAGCAAATTTGGGGCCTCTGGGGCCAACGTCCTGACTTTC.

This clone showed up just once. This chain connects TRBV5-6 to TRBJ2-1, with D perhaps TRBD1 or TRBD2 (5 bases each). V was pared by 9 bases and J by 6 bases, with 16 bases between. This CDR3 comprises 13 residues. Germline V gene sequence: CDR1 SGHDT, CDR2 YYEEEE. Here the CDR3 reads CATGMGPSNEQFF. For the CDR3, the DNA is TGTGCCACAGGGATGGGACCAAGCAATGAGCAGTTCTTC.

The chain uses TRBV6-5 and TRBJ2-1; 8 bases line up with TRBD2. CDR1 is MNHEY and CDR2 is SVGAGI in the germline V gene. V lost 0 bases and J lost 7; bases outside the gene matches: 2. This CDR3 is 14 amino acids long. CDR3: CASSYSPSGNEQFF. CDR3 nucleotide sequence: TGTGCCAGCAGTTACTCGCCTAGCGGGAATGAGCAGTTCTTC.

The V gene is TRBV6-5, the J gene TRBJ2-4; D possibly uses TRBD1 or TRBD2 (6 bases each). V lost 6 bases and J 2 bases, leaving 14 bases between the germline ends. The CDR3 extends over 15 amino acids. Germline loops: CDR1 MNHEY, CDR2 SVGAGI. The CDR3 nucleotides read TGTGCCAGCAGACAAGGGGGGCTGACCAAAAACATTCAGTACTTC. It encodes CASRQGGLTKNIQYF.

This clone was observed once. The V call is TRBV5-5, the J call TRBJ2-7; D remains ambiguous. Trimming pared 5 bases from V and 4 bases from J, leaving 16 bases between. The CDR3 has 14 residues. CDR1 SGHKS and CDR2 YYEKEE come from the germline V gene (reference sequence). Here the CDR3 reads CASRHEPVIYEQYF. CDR3 nucleotide sequence: TGTGCCAGCAGACACGAACCAGTCATTTACGAGCAGTACTTC. Variable domain in full (rest from reference TRBV5-5 and TRBJ2-7): DAGVTQSPTHLIKTRGQQVTLRCSPISGHKSVSWYQQVLGQGPQFIFQYYEKEERGRGNFPDRFSARQFPNYSSELNVNALLLGDSALYLCASRHEPVIYEQYFGPGTRLTVT.

The chain joins TRBV13 to TRBJ2-3; 10 nucleotides agree with TRBD2. Trimming at V came to 5 bases and at J to 5 bases, leaving 13 bases not matched to a gene. The CDR3 sequence is 17 residues long. CDR1 and CDR2 (germline): PRHDT, FYEKMQ (reference sequence). The CDR3 loop reads CASSPRWSGGALDTQYF. As DNA, the CDR3 is TGTGCCAGCAGCCCGCGCTGGAGCGGGGGGGCTTTAGATACGCAGTATTTT.

This clone was counted once. The rearrangement links TRBV25-1 to TRBJ1-4; 8 positions agree with TRBD1. The CDR3 has 15 residues. Germline V gene sequence: CDR1 MGHDK, CDR2 SYGVNS. Germline trimming cut 1 base from V and 5 bases from J; bases unmatched to any gene: 3. The CDR3 bases are TGTGCCAGCAGTGAATCGGACAGGGTGAATGAAAAACTGTTTTTT. Protein sequence: CASSESDRVNEKLFF.

V gene TRBV28 combines with J gene TRBJ1-2, with no clear D. The V gene's germline CDR1 is MDHEN and CDR2 SYDVKM. Trimming left V 5 bases short and J 1 base short, with 14 bases between. The CDR3 extends over 15 amino acids. Written as DNA, the CDR3 is TGTGCCAGCAGTCCTAGCAAGGGTATTAACTATGGCTACACCTTC. Protein: CASSPSKGINYGYTF.

The chain couples TRBV9 to TRBJ2-2, with D possibly being TRBD1 (6 bases). This CDR3 spans 17 amino acids. Germline V gene data show CDR1 as SGDLS and CDR2 as YYNGEE. V lost 3 bases, J lost 2 bases, and 17 bases lay in between. The CDR3 is CASSGLRDTLNTGELFF. The CDR3 DNA follows: TGTGCCAGCAGCGGGCTCCGGGACACCCTTAACACCGGGGAGCTGTTTTTT.

J is TRBJ2-7 and V is TRBV5-1; D possibly corresponds to TRBD1 (6 bases). The CDR3 consists of 16 residues. Germline CDR1 reads SGHRS; CDR2 reads YFSETQ. Trimming took off 0 bases at V and 2 bases at J, with 15 bases between the two ends. CDR3 sequence (DNA): TGCGCCAGCAGCTTGGTTTCGGACAGTAGTACCTACGAGCAGTACTTC. This sequence encodes CASSLVSDSSTYEQYF.